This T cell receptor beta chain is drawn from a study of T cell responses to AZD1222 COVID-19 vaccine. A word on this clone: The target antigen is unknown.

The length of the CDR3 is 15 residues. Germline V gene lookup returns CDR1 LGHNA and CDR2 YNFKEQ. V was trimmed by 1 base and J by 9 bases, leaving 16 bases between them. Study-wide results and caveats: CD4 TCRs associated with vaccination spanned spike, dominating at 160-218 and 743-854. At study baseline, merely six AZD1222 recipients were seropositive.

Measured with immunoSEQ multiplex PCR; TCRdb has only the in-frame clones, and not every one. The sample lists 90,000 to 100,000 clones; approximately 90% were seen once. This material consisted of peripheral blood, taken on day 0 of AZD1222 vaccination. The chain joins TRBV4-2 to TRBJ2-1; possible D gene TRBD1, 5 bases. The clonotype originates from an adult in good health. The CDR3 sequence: CASSQASSSQGEQFF. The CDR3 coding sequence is TGTGCCAGCAGCCAAGCCTCCAGCTCGCAGGGTGAGCAGTTCTTC.